The following is a TCR beta chain sequence with its context. Its antigen remains unknown. TCRdb keeps only in-frame clones here, not all; method: immunoSEQ multiplex PCR. This table holds 200,000 to 250,000 clones, 90% to 95% found once. This specimen comes from a study of T cell responses to AZD1222 COVID-19 vaccine. Findings and caveats of the study: AZD1222 recipients seropositive at baseline numbered only five to seven. Close to half of spike-specific TCRs reportedly recognize unmutated variant regions. Spike was spanned by vaccine-associated CD4 TCRs, with dominance at 160-218 and 743-854. Breadth and depth of Spike-specific TCRs rose after two AZD1222 doses.

V was pared by 2 bases and J by 0 bases, with 9 bases of the junction left unmatched. The CDR3 is 17 amino acids. Germline values: CDR1 MNHNS, CDR2 SASEGT. The TCR sequence derives from an adult in good health. Sequenced material: peripheral blood, taken on day 0 of MenACWY control vaccination. The chain links TRBV6-1 to TRBJ1-2; 7 nucleotides line up with TRBD1. The CDR3 coding sequence is TGTGCCAGCAGTGAACCGACAGGGTGGGGGCCTAACTATGGCTACACCTTC. This sequence encodes CASSEPTGWGPNYGYTF.